This T cell receptor (beta chain) emerged from a study of CXCR3-negative and CXCR3-positive naive CD8 T cells. CDR1 and CDR2 (germline): SQVTM, ANQGSEA. This CDR3 spans 12 amino acids. General study findings and limits: When CXCR3-positive naive cells were set against CXCR3-negative naive cells, the former had more hydrophobic TRB CDR3s. For memory CD8+ cells diversity was much lower, but both naive subsets had comparably high diversity.

A word on this clonotype: Its target is not known.

UMI-tagged TRB cDNA libraries were built via 5' RACE. TCRdb reanalyzed the 5' RACE reads, giving one entry per CDR3 protein sequence and no DNA. The sample data list about 150,000 distinct CDR3 sequences. The rearrangement links TRBV29-1 to TRBJ2-7. This sequence originates from a human donor in good health. Some clones in this sample may be carry-over from other donors' samples. Specimen: naive CXCR3+ CD8+ T cells from blood. As to subset: CD45RO-CCR7+CD27+CD95- naive CD8+ T cells expressing CXCR3 (TNR3+). CDR3 sequence reads: CSVVSPSYEQYF.